This TCR beta chain was recovered during a study of vaccination effects on CD4 cells after COVID-19. As for the study in general: Post-vaccine sampling occurred a median 72 days after the second dose.

Note on this clone: Its antigen is not identified.

General study results and limits: At late timepoints after vaccination, vaccine- and infection-induced clones shrank markedly. Of the vaccine-induced clones from healthy vaccinees, merely 1 of 255 recognized common cold coronaviruses as well.

Antigen-specific CD4+ T cells were expanded (with viral peptide pools) by the ViraFEST assay ahead of sequencing. Cells that had been cultured for 10 days were the source of isolated CD4+ T cells. BNT162b2 vaccine or mRNA-1273 vaccine was given to participants in two doses. On days 3 and 7, fresh IL-2 medium replaced half the medium. With 9 bases removed from V and 5 bases from J, the gap between germline ends came to 14 bases. CDR1 and CDR2 (germline): LNHDA, SQIVND (reference sequence). The CDR3 runs 14 residues. Measured with immunoSEQ multiplex PCR; TCRdb has only the in-frame clones, and not every one. The data contain about 69,000 clones, roughly 79% of them seen just once; the ten biggest clones take up more than 0.85%.

The clonotype was recovered from a human donor who received a COVID-19 vaccine. V usage is TRBV19 and J usage is TRBJ1-6; weak D call: TRBD1 (6 bases). This material consisted of CD4+ T cells from PBMCs cultured with HCoV-OC43 spike peptides, taken after COVID-19 vaccination. Documented subset: HCoV-OC43 spike overlapping peptide pool stimulation. This CDR3 reads CASSGTIHNSPLHF. The DNA of the CDR3 is TGTGCCAGCTCCGGGACAATCCATAATTCACCCCTCCACTTT.